This T cell receptor beta chain was captured in a study of T cell repertoires in cytomegalovirus infection. Study context: Selection of CMV epitopes for the study included recently identified HLA-C-restricted and well-studied HLA-B-restricted ones. Both a matching HLA type and CMV infection were indicated by public TCR beta signatures.

Findings of the study overall: In two of eight donors, the top clonotype was HLA-C-restricted CMV-specific.

Germline-derived CDR1 and CDR2 are MGHRA and YSYEKL. The V segment lost 1 base and the J segment 2 bases; nucleotides outside the gene matches: 7. This CDR3 is 17 amino acids long. This clonotype was observed a handful of times. The antigen remains undetermined. MiXCR was run by TCRdb on the reads, yielding one entry per CDR3 protein. In the table there are 450,000 to 600,000 distinct CDR3 sequences, 30% to 40% of which are singletons. The clonotype comes from a human donor in good health (CMV status not recorded). Some clones in this sample may be carry-over from other donors' samples. The chain uses TRBV4-1 and TRBJ2-1, with TRBD2 matching over 8 bases. The sequences come from cultured PBMCs, collected from culture after CMV antigen stimulation. CDR3 in DNA: TGCGCCAGCAGCCAAGGGTTAGCGGGAAGGGCCTACAATGAGCAGTTCTTC. It encodes CASSQGLAGRAYNEQFF.